This is a list of T cell receptor beta chains from one sample in a study of T cell responses to AZD1222 COVID-19 vaccine. TCRdb's table, derived via immunoSEQ multiplex PCR, lists solely in-frame clones and lacks some. The sample lists about 48,000 clones; approximately 83% were seen once. This specimen was peripheral blood, taken 28 days after the second AZD1222 dose. All receptors come from an adult who received the AZD1222 COVID-19 vaccine. CDR3s include the opening cysteine and the closing phenylalanine or tryptophan. The order of the fields is V gene, J gene, CDR3 length, D gene, clone size, CDR3 DNA, CDR3 protein. D genes are given only for firm matches. Clone size is not always given. Where it is, it says once, few, many or a class for expanded clones.

TRBV29-1	TRBJ2-2	14	TRBD1	-	TGCAGCGGATCCAGGGGGTTGAACACCGGGGAGCTGTTTTTT	CSGSRGLNTGELFF
TRBV30	TRBJ2-7	15	TRBD2	-	TGTGCCTGGAGTAGGGTCACACCCGGGACTAGCGGTGCTAATTTC	CAWSRVTPGTSGANF
TRBV6-5	TRBJ2-7	15	-	-	TGTGCCAGCACCCTCGGAGGCCCCTATACCTACGAGCAGTACTTC	CASTLGGPYTYEQYF
TRBV6-2/TRBV6-3	TRBJ1-2	17	TRBD1	-	TGTGCCAGCAGTTACTCACGGGGGACAGATCCTAACTATGGCTACACCTTC	CASSYSRGTDPNYGYTF
TRBV5-1	TRBJ2-3	15	TRBD2	-	TGCGCCAGCAGCCACCGACTAGCGGACACAGATACGCAGTATTTT	CASSHRLADTDTQYF
TRBV24-1	TRBJ2-1	18	-	-	TGTGCCACCAGTGATTTGCGCATTGGGGTGCGGGGAAGGAATGAGCAGTTCTTC	CATSDLRIGVRGRNEQFF
TRBV6-5	TRBJ2-7	16	-	-	TGTGCCAGCAGTTACTCTCCGGGGGACAGCTCCTACGAGCAGTACTTC	CASSYSPGDSSYEQYF
TRBV7-3	TRBJ2-2	13	-	-	TGTGCCAGCAGCTTAACGGGTCGCGGGGAGCTGTTTTTT	CASSLTGRGELFF
TRBV18	TRBJ1-6	15	TRBD1	-	TGTGCCAGCTCACCACCGGGACAGGGGAATTCACCCCTCCACTTT	CASSPPGQGNSPLHF
TRBV20-1	TRBJ2-5	18	TRBD2	-	TGCAGTGCTAGTGTAGGGTACCAGCGGGAGGTCCTGGAAGAGACCCAGTACTTC	CSASVGYQREVLEETQYF
TRBV7-2	TRBJ2-7	16	TRBD1	once	TGTGCCAGCAGCCTTTTTCCGGGACAGATTTCCTACGAGCAGTACTTC	CASSLFPGQISYEQYF
TRBV28	TRBJ2-7	15	TRBD2	-	TGTGCCAGCAGTTTCCGCGGGAGGGCAGGCTACGAGCAGTACTTC	CASSFRGRAGYEQYF
TRBV24-1	TRBJ1-5	17	-	-	TGTGCCACCAGTGATTACCGTCCTCTTTATAGCAATCAGCCCCAGCATTTT	CATSDYRPLYSNQPQHF
TRBV28	TRBJ2-5	13	TRBD1	-	TGTGCCAGCGGGAGGACAGGGGGAGAGACCCAGTACTTC	CASGRTGGETQYF
TRBV7-9	TRBJ1-6	14	TRBD1	-	TGTGCCAGCAGCTCCGGGACAGTCAATTCACCCCTCCACTTT	CASSSGTVNSPLHF
TRBV18	TRBJ2-5	17	TRBD2	-	TGTGCCAGCTCACCTCGACCTAGCGGACTAAGCCAAGAGACCCAGTACTTC	CASSPRPSGLSQETQYF